One and the same sample provided the 3 T cell receptor beta chains below, sequenced in a study of cytomegalovirus exposure and HLA in healthy donors. A multiplex PCR was run with 60 Vbeta primers and 13 Jbeta primers. Using immunoSEQ multiplex PCR, the repertoire was profiled, and TCRdb retains in-frame clones only, with some absent. The top ten hold 1.5% to 2% of the sample, which has some 110,000 clones, around 75% seen once. What was sequenced was PBMCs. The receptors stem from a woman younger than 35 in good health and CMV-seronegative.

This clone appeared a single time. The rearrangement links TRBV7-2 to TRBJ2-1, with TRBD2 matching 9 bases. Germline CDR1 and CDR2: SGHTA and FQGNSA. The CDR3 loop spans 16 amino acids. The junction had 7 bases not matched to a gene; V was cut back by 1 base and J by 6 bases. CDR3 DNA: TGTGCCAGCAGCTTAGTAGGGGGACTAGCCGGCAATGAGCAGTTCTTC. This encodes CASSLVGGLAGNEQFF.

The chain links TRBV6-5 to TRBJ2-5, with D possibly being TRBD2 (5 bases). The CDR3 sequence is 13 residues long. From germline, CDR1 is MNHEY and CDR2 SVGAGI. V was pared by 0 bases and J by 11 bases, with 13 bases between. DNA for the CDR3: TGTGCCAGCAGTTACTCGAATTGGGGAGAGCAGTACTTC. Translated, it gives CASSYSNWGEQYF.

This rearrangement joins TRBV7-2 to TRBJ1-2; D perhaps matches TRBD1 (5 bases). V was trimmed by 1 base and J by 4 bases, leaving 13 bases between them. Per germline, CDR1 SGHTA and CDR2 FQGNSA. This CDR3 contains 15 residues. In DNA form, the CDR3 reads TGTGCCAGCAGCTTAGTGGGCGGCCAGGGCTATGGCTACACCTTC. Translation gives CASSLVGGQGYGYTF.